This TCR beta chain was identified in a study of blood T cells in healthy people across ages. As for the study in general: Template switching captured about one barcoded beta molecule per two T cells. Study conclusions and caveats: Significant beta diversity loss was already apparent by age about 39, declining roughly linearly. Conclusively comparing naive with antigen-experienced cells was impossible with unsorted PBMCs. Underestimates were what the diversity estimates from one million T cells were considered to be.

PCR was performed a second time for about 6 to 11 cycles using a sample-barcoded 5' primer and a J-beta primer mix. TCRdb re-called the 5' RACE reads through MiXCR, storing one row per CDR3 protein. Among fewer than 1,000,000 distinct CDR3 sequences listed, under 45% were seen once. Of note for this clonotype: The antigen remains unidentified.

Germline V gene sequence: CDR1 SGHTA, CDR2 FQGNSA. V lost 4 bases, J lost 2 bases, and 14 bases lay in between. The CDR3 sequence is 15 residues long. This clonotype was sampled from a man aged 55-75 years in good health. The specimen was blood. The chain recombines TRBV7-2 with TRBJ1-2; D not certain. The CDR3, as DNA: TGTGCCAGCAGCTCAGGACCCATCCCAAACTATGGCTACACCTTC. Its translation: CASSSGPIPNYGYTF.